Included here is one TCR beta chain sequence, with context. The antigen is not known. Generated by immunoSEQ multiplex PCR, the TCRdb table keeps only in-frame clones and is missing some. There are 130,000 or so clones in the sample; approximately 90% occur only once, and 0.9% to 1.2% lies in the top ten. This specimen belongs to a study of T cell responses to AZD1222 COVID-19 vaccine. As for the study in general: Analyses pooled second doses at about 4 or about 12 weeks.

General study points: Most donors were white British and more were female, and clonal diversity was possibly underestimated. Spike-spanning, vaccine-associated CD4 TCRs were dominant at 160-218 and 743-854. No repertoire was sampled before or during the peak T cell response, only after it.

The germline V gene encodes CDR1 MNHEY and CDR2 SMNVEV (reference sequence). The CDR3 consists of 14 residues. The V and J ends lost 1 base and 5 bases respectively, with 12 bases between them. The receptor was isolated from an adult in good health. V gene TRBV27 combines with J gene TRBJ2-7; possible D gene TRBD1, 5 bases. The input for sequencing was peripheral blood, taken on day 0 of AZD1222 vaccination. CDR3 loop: CASSLFTRADEQYF. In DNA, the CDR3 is TGTGCCAGCAGTTTATTTACCAGGGCAGACGAGCAGTACTTC.